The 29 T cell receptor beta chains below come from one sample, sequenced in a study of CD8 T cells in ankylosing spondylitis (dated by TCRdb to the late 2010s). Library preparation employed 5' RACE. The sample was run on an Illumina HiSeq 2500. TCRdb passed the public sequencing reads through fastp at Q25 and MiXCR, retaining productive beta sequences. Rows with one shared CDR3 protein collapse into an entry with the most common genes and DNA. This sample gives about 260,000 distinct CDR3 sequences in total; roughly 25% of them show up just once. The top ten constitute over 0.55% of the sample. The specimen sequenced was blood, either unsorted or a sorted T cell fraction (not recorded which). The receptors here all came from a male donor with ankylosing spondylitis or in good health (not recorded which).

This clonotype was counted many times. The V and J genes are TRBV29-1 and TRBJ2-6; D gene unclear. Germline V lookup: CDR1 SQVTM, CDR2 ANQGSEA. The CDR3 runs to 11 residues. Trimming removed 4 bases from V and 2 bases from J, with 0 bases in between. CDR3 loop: CSVAGANVLTF. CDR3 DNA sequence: TGCAGCGTTGCTGGGGCCAACGTCCTGACTTTC.

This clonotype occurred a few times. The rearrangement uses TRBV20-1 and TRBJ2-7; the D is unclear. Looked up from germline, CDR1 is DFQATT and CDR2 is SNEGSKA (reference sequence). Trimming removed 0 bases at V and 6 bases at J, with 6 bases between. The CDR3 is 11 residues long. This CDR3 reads CSARDLLEQYF. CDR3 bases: TGCAGTGCTAGAGATCTCCTCGAGCAGTACTTC.

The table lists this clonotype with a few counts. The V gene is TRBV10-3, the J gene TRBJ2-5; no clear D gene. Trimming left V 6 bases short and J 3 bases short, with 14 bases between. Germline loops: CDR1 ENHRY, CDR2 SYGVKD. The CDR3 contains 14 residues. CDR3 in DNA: TGTGCCATCAGGGATGGACCTGCTGAAGAGACCCAGTACTTC. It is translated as CAIRDGPAEETQYF.

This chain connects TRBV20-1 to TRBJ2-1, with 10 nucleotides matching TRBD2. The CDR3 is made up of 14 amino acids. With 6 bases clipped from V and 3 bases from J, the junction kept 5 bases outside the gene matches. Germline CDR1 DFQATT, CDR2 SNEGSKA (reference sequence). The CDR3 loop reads CSARTSGNYNEQFF. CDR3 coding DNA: TGCAGTGCGAGGACTAGCGGAAACTACAATGAGCAGTTCTTC.

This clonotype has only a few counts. CDR3 amino acids: CASSFGWAQETQYF. Written as DNA, the CDR3 is TGTGCCAGCAGTTTCGGATGGGCACAAGAGACCCAGTACTTC. V gene TRBV12-3 or TRBV12-4 combines with J gene TRBJ2-5; D gene uncertain. The CDR3 spans 14 residues. The ends were cut back, 3 bases at V and 2 bases at J, with 10 bases in the middle.

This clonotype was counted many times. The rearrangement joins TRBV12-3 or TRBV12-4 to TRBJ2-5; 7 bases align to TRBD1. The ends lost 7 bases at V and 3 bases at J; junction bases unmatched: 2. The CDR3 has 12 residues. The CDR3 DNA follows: TGTGCCAGCAACAGGGGAAAAGAGACCCAGTACTTC. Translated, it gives CASNRGKETQYF.

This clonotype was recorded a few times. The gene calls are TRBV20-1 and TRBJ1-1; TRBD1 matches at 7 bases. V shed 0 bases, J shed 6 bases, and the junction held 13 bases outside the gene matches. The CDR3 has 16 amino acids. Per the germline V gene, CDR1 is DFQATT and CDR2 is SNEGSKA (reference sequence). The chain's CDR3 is CSARDLRQGIIAEAFF. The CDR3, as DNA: TGCAGTGCTAGAGATCTGAGACAGGGTATCATCGCTGAAGCTTTCTTT.

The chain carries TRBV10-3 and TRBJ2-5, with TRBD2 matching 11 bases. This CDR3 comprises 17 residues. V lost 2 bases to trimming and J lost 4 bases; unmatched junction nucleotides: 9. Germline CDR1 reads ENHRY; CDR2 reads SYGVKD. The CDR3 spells CAISEGRLAGRGETQYF. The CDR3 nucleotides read TGTGCCATCAGTGAGGGAAGACTAGCGGGAAGAGGAGAGACCCAGTACTTC.

Written as DNA, the CDR3 is TGTGCCATCAGTGAGTCGGACGGTTACAATGAGCAGTTCTTC. As protein: CAISESDGYNEQFF. The chain links TRBV10-3 to TRBJ2-1; D remains ambiguous. From germline, CDR1 is ENHRY and CDR2 SYGVKD. Trimming pared 0 bases from V and 4 bases from J, leaving 7 bases between. The CDR3 is 14 amino acids.

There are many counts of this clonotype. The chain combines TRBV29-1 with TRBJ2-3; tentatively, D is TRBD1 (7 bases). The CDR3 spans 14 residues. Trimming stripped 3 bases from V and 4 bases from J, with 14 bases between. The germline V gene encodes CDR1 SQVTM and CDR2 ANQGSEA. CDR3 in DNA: TGCAGCGTTGAGGAGGGGGCGCGGGCAGATACGCAGTATTTT. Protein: CSVEEGARADTQYF.

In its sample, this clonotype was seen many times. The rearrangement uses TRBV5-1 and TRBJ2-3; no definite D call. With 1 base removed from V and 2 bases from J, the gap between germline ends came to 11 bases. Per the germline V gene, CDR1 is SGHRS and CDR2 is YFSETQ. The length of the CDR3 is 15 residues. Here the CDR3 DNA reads TGCGCCAGCAGCTTGCGGATCCTGCCCACAGATACGCAGTATTTT. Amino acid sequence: CASSLRILPTDTQYF. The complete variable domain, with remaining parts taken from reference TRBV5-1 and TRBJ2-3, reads KAGVTQTPRYLIKTRGQQVTLSCSPISGHRSVSWYQQTPGQGLQFLFEYFSETQRNKGNFPGRFSGRQFSNSRSEMNVSTLELGDSALYLCASSLRILPTDTQYFGPGTRLTVL.

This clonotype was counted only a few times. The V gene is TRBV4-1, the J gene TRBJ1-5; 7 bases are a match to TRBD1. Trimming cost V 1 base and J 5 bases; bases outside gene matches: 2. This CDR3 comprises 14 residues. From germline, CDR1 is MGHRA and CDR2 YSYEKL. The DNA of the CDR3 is TGCGCCAGCAGCCAAGTGACAGGGTATCAGCCCCAGCATTTT. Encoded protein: CASSQVTGYQPQHF.

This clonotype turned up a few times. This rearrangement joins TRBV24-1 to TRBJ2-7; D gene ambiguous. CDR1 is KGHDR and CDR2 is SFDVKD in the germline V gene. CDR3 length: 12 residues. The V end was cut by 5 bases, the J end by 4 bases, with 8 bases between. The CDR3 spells CATSAPGYEQYF. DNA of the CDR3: TGTGCCACCAGTGCCCCCGGGTACGAGCAGTACTTC.

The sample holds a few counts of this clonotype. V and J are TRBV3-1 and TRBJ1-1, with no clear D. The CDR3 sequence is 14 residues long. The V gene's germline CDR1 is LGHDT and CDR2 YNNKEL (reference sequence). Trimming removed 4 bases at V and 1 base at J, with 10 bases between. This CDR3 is CASSRQSPNTEAFF. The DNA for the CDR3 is TGTGCCAGCAGCCGCCAGAGCCCGAACACTGAAGCTTTCTTT.

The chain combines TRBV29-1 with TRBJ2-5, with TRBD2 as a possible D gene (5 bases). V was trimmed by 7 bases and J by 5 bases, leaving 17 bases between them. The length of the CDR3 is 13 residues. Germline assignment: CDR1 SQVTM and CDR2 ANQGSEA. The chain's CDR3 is CSGLPTSGETQYF. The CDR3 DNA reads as TGCAGCGGACTCCCCACGAGCGGCGAGACCCAGTACTTC.

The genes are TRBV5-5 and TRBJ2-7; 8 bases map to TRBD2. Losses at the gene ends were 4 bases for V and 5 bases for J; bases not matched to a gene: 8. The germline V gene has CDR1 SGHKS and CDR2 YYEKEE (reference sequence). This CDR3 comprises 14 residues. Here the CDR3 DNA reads TGTGCCAGCAGCGAGGGGGGGACTAGGGACGAGCAGTACTTC. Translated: CASSEGGTRDEQYF.

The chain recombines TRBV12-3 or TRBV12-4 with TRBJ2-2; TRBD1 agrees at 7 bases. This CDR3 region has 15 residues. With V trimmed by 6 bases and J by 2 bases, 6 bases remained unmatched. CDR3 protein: CASRPGQFNTGELFF. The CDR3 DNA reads TGTGCCAGCAGGCCGGGACAGTTTAACACCGGGGAGCTGTTTTTT.

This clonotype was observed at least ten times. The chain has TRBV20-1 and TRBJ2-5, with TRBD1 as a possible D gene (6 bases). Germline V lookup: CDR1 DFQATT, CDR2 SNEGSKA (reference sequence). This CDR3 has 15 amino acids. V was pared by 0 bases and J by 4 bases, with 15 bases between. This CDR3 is CSARDPSDSAETQYF. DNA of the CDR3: TGCAGTGCTAGAGACCCCTCGGACAGTGCAGAGACCCAGTACTTC.

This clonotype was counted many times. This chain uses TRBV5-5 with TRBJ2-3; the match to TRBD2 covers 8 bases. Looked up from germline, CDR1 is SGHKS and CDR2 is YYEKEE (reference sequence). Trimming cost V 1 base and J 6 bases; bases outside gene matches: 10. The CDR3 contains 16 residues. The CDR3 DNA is TGTGCCAGCAGCTTGCGAGTCCTGGCTAGCGGGGATACGCAGTATTTT. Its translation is CASSLRVLASGDTQYF.

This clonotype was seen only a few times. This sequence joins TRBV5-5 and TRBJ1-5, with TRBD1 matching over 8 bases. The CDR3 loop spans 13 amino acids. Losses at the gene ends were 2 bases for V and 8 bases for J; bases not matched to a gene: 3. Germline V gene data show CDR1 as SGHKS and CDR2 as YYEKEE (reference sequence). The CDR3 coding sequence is TGTGCCAGCAGCTTACACAGGGGGAAGCCCCAGCATTTT. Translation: CASSLHRGKPQHF.

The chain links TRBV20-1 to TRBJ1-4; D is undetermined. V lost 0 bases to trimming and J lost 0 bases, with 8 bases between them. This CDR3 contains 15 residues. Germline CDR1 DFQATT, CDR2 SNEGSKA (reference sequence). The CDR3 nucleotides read TGCAGTGCTAGAGATTTGGGAGCAACTAATGAAAAACTGTTTTTT. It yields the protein CSARDLGATNEKLFF.

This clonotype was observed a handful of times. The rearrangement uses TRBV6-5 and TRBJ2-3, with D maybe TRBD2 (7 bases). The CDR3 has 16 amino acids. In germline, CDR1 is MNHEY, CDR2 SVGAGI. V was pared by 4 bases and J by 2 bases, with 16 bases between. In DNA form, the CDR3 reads TGTGCCAGCAGTTTGGCGGGGGCCCTAAACACAGATACGCAGTATTTT. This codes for CASSLAGALNTDTQYF.

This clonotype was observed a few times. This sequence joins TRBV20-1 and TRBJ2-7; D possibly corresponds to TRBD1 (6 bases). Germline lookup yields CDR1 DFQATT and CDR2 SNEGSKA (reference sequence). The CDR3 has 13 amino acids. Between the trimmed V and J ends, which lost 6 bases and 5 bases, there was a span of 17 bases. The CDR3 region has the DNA TGCAGTGCCGGGCCGGGACAACGAGACGAGCAGTACTTC. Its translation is CSAGPGQRDEQYF.

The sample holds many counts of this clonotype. CDR3 nucleotide sequence: TGCAGCGTTGACGTAGCGGGGGGTGAAGAGACCCAGTACTTC. Its protein product is CSVDVAGGEETQYF. V usage is TRBV29-1 and J usage is TRBJ2-5, with 10 bases matching TRBD2. The V and J ends lost 3 bases and 3 bases, in that order; junction bases with no gene match: 4. The germline CDR1 and CDR2 sequences are SQVTM and ANQGSEA. The CDR3 is 14 residues long.

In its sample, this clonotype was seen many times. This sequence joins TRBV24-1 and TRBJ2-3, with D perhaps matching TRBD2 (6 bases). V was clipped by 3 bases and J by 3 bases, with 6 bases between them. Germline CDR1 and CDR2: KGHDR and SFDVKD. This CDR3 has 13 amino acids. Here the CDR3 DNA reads TGTGCCACCAGTGATCGGGGGACAGATACGCAGTATTTT. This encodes CATSDRGTDTQYF.

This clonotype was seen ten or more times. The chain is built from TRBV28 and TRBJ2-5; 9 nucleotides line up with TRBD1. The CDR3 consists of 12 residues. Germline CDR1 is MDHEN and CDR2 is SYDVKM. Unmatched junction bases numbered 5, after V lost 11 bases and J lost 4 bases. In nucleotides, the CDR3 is TGTGCCGTACAGGGGGCACCAGAGACCCAGTACTTC. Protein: CAVQGAPETQYF.

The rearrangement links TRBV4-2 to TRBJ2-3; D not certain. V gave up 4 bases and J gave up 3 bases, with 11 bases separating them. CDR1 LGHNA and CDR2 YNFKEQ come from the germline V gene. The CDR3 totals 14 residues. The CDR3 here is CASSRSPATDTQYF. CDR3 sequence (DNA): TGTGCCAGCAGCCGATCTCCGGCGACAGATACGCAGTATTTT.

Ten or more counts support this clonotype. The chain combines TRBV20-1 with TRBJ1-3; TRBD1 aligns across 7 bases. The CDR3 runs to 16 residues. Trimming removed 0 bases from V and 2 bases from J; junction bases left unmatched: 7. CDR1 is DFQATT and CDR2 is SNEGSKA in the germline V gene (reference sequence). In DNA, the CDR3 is TGCAGTGCTAGAGATCTTTCCCAGGGGGCTGGAAACACCATATATTTT. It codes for CSARDLSQGAGNTIYF.

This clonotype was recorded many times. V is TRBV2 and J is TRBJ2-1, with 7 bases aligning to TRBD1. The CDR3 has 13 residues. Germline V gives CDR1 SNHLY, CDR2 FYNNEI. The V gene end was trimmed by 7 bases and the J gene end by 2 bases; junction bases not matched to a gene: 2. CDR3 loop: CASTGQPYNEQFF. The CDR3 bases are TGTGCCAGCACGGGACAGCCCTACAATGAGCAGTTCTTC. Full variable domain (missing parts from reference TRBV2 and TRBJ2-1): EPEVTQTPSHQVTQMGQEVILRCVPISNHLYFYWYRQILGQKVEFLVSFYNNEISEKSEIFDDQFSVERPDGSNFTLKIRSTKLEDSAMYFCASTGQPYNEQFFGPGTRLTVL.